Listed here is a single T cell receptor (beta chain). Its specific antigen is unknown. Base qualities were left out, and no much larger clone turns up one base away. Genomic DNA was isolated from the sorted cells so that the TCRbeta CDR3 region could be sequenced. TCRbeta CDR3 regions were sequenced using the immunoSEQ Assay. Held by TCRdb, this immuneACCESS table contains in-frame sequences only and omits some clones. Under half of the omission traces to an unresolved V gene where checked; the cause of the rest is unknown. This sample comprises around 150,000 clones, less than 95% of them detected only once. The ten largest clones take up 0.9% to 1.2% of the sample. Taken from the germline V gene (reference sequence), the CDR1 and CDR2 loops are MNHNY and SVGAGI. V is cut back by 6 bases and J by 3 bases, with 7 bases in the junction unmatched. From its cysteine to its phenylalanine, the CDR3 spans 16 amino acids. CDR3 DNA is the only sequence kept; it has 48 bases, read in frame from the first base.

The trial excluded patients who had a history of autoimmune disease or who were on systemic immunosuppression. In every dose cohort, peripheral blood was drawn for TCR sequencing at baseline, cycle 4 day 1, and cycle 7 day 1. The samples were drawn from a first-in-human, open-label, multicenter phase I dose-escalation trial of ivuxolimab. Adults with locally advanced or metastatic melanoma, renal cell, hepatocellular, or head and neck squamous cell carcinoma were enrolled in the trial. Before TCR sequencing, CD4+ and CD8+ T cells were separately sorted from peripheral blood. This sample was taken from a study of OX40 agonist ivuxolimab in advanced cancers. General notes on the study: The costimulatory receptor OX40 (CD134) was targeted by ivuxolimab, a fully human IgG2 agonistic monoclonal antibody. Intravenous ivuxolimab was administered to patients every 2 weeks at six dose levels: 0.01, 0.1, 0.3, 1.5, 3 and 10 mg/kg. The dose-escalation cohort was about 87% male with a mean age of around 64 years, ranging from roughly 20 to 80. Partial responses were achieved by three dose-escalation patients, of whom one had hepatocellular carcinoma and two had cutaneous melanoma. The paper reports the monotherapy dose-escalation portion (N = 52 patients) of the phase I ivuxolimab trial. Among the approximately 50 dose-escalation patients, about 20 had hepatocellular carcinoma, 15 or so melanoma, 9 renal cell carcinoma and 9 head and neck cancer. Patients were allowed to have had prior anti-PD-1, anti-PD-L1 or anti-CTLA-4 therapy, and roughly 40% of the dose-escalation patients had previously received checkpoint inhibitors. Peripheral TCRbeta sequencing aimed to test whether ivuxolimab altered TCR sequence diversity and caused clonal T-cell expansion. What the research found in general, with its limitations: In partial responders in the 0.1-3.0 mg/kg groups, normalized peripheral clonal expansion was found to be among the lowest, especially among CD8+ T cells. The antigen specificity of the peripheral T cells that underwent clonal expansion was not determined. At doses of 0.1 to 3.0 mg/kg, clonal expansion of both CD4+ and CD8+ T cells in blood was seen between baseline and week 6. On average, CD8+ T cells showed more expanded clones than CD4+ T cells after ivuxolimab. Low levels of normalized T-cell clonal expansion were also shown by some nonresponding patients.

Sample: CD4+ or CD8+ T cells sorted from blood, taken in a trial of the OX40 agonist ivuxolimab. The rearranged chain carries TRBV6-6 and TRBJ2-3, with 12 middle bases fitting TRBD2. The receptor was isolated from an adult with an advanced solid tumor such as melanoma, head and neck, liver or kidney cancer. The CDR3 region has the sequence CASSRGTSGRTDTQYF. The DNA reads TGTGCCAGCAGCCGAGGAACTAGCGGGAGGACAGATACGCAGTATTTT.